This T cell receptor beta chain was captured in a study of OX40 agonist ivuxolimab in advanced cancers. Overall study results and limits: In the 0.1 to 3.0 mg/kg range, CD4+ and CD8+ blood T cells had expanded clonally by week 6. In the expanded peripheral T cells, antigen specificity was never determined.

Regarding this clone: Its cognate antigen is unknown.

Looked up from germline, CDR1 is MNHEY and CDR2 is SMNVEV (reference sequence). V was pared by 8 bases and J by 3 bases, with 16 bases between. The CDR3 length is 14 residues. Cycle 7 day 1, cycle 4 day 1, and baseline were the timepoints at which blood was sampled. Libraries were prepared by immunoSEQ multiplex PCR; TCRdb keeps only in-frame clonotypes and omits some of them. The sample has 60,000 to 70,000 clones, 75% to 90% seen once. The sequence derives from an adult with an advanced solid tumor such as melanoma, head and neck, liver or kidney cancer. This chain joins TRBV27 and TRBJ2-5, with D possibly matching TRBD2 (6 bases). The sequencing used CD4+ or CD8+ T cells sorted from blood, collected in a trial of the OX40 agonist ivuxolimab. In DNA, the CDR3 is TGTGCCAGCGGAGTCCGGGACTCCGAAGAGACCCAGTACTTC. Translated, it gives CASGVRDSEETQYF.